This T cell receptor beta chain originates from a study of Graves' ophthalmopathy and Graves' hyperthyroidism. For repertoire sequencing, the TCR beta CDR3 regions were amplified from RNA transcripts. First-round RT-PCR relied on HTBI primers, and a second-round multiplex PCR came next. Using its own MiXCR run on the multiplex PCR reads, TCRdb lists one record per CDR3 protein. The sample consists of 680,000 or so distinct CDR3 sequences, 22% of them appearing once. This clonotype was picked up a small number of times. Hyperthyroidism qualified as stable when ophthalmopathy did not develop within 18 months of follow-up. As the starting material, more than 8 ml of fresh peripheral blood yielded the PBMCs. This CDR3 has 15 residues. Germline CDR1 and CDR2: SGHRS and YFSETQ. V gave up 0 bases and J gave up 4 bases; unmatched junction bases: 4.

The chain carries TRBV5-1 and TRBJ1-5; 7 positions match TRBD1. The sequenced sample consisted of peripheral blood. The TCR sequence derives from a woman younger than 30 with stable Graves' hyperthyroidism. Some clones in this sample may be carry-over from other donors' samples. The CDR3, as DNA: TGCGCCAGCAGCTTGGGAGACAGGGAGAATCAGCCCCAGCATTTT. It encodes CASSLGDRENQPQHF.